What follows describes a single T cell receptor (beta chain). The target antigen is unknown. The data were obtained in a study of long-term antiretroviral therapy in people with HIV. Broader study findings: Dominant in the repertoire at all time points were clones expanded before ART.

Researchers report immunoSEQ v3.0 was run at survey level. Clones were read by immunoSEQ multiplex PCR, and TCRdb kept only the in-frame ones, dropping some. Of under 30,000 clones listed, nearly 85% were seen once; the top ten hold around 11%. With 0 bases removed from V and 4 bases from J, the gap between germline ends came to 8 bases. Germline V gene sequence: CDR1 LNHNV, CDR2 YYDKDF (reference sequence). The CDR3 extends over 14 amino acids. Samples held about 0.95-11 million cryopreserved PBMC before DNA extraction. The TCR comes from a man aged 18 to 30 with HIV. Source: unsorted PBMCs, taken 0.8 years before starting antiretroviral therapy. This chain uses TRBV15 with TRBJ2-3; D uncertain. CDR3 DNA sequence: TGTGCCACCAGCAGAGACGCGGTCCCAGATACGCAGTATTTT. Translating gives CATSRDAVPDTQYF.